The sequence of this TCR beta chain was determined in a study of CD8+CD57+ T cells in acquired aplastic anemia. Points from the study as a whole: Controls did not differ significantly from patients in CD8+ Simpson's diversity. Overlapping CD8+ CDR3 repertoires of patients and controls contained roughly 29 shared sequences.

The CDR3 has 15 amino acids. V gave up 3 bases and J gave up 8 bases; unmatched junction bases: 7. Germline loops: CDR1 MGHDK, CDR2 SYGVNS. Patients chosen for sequencing had CD8+CD57+ cells that had expanded, as shown by flow cytometry. Each of the patients presented with severe acquired aplastic anemia. Therapy had not been given to patients before blood sampling. This clonotype was counted only a few times. Antigen: not known. According to the study, genomic DNA was the template for TCR beta VDJ and CDR3 profiling. TCRdb recomputed calls from the reads with MiXCR, one row per CDR3 protein. The table shows approximately 260,000 distinct CDR3 sequences, with approximately 79% occurring only once.

The source of this sequence is a human donor with aplastic anemia. Sequenced: sorted CD4+, CD8+, or CD8+CD57+ T cells (not recorded which) from PBMCs. J is TRBJ1-6 and V is TRBV25-1, with TRBD1 matching over 7 bases. CDR3 sequence (DNA): TGTGCCAGCAGTGAGGCAGGGGGATTGTATTCACCCCTCCACTTT. Translation gives CASSEAGGLYSPLHF.